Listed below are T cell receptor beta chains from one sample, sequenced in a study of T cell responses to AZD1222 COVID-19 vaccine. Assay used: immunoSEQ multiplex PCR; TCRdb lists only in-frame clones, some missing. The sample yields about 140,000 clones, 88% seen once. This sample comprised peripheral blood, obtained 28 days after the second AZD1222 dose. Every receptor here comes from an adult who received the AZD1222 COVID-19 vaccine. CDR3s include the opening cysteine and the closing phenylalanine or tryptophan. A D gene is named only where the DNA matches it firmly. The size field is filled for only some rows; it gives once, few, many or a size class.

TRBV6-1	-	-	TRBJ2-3	CASRPGGRADTQYF	TGTGCCAGCAGGCCGGGGGGCCGGGCAGATACGCAGTATTTT
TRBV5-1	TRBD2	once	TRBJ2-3	CASSLGLAGITDTQYF	TGCGCCAGCAGCTTGGGACTAGCGGGGATCACAGATACGCAGTATTTT
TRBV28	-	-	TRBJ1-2	CASSLSSYGYTF	TGTGCCAGCAGTTTATCCAGCTATGGCTACACCTTC
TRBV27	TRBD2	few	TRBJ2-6	CASSSIRGDPTGANVLTF	TGTGCCAGCAGTTCCATCCGGGGGGACCCAACTGGGGCCAACGTCCTGACTTTC
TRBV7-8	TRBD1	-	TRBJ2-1	CASSLDRDRAYNEQFF	TGTGCCAGCAGCTTAGACCGGGACAGGGCGTACAATGAGCAGTTCTTC
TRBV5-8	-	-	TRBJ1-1	CASSFQEFSKAFF	TGTGCCAGCAGCTTTCAGGAATTCTCTAAAGCTTTCTTT
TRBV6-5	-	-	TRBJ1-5	CASTMWARPQHF	TGTGCCAGCACTATGTGGGCTCGGCCCCAGCATTTT
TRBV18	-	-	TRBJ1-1	CASSPLGGRGSTEAFF	TGTGCCAGCTCACCCCTAGGGGGTAGGGGCAGTACTGAAGCTTTCTTT
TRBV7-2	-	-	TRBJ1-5	CASSRNRGEDQPQHF	TGTGCCAGCAGCCGCAATCGGGGTGAGGATCAGCCCCAGCATTTT
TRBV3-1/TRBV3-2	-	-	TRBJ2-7	CASSSTPRVAYF	TGTGCCAGCAGTTCGACCCCCCGAGTCGCGTACTTC
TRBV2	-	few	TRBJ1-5	CASSEDTERNQPQHF	TGTGCCAGCAGTGAAGACACCGAACGTAATCAGCCCCAGCATTTT
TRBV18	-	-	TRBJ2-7	CASSPPTASYEQYF	TGTGCCAGCTCACCACCGACAGCTTCCTACGAGCAGTACTTC
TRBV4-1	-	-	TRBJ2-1	CASSQEGGQSQFF	TGCGCCAGCAGCCAAGAGGGGGGCCAAAGCCAGTTCTTC
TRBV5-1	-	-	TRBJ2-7	CASTPGGGYEQYF	TGCGCCAGCACCCCGGGGGGCGGTTACGAGCAGTACTTC
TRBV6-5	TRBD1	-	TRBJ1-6	CASSLDRNNSPLHF	TGTGCCAGCAGCCTGGACAGGAATAATTCACCCCTCCACTTT
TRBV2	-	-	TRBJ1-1	CASSDYGEAFF	TGTGCCAGCAGTGATTACGGGGAAGCTTTCTTT
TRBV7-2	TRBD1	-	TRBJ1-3	CASSLVSTGRGPGNTIYF	TGTGCCAGCAGCTTAGTATCGACGGGGAGGGGGCCTGGAAACACCATATATTTT
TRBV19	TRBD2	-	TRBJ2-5	CASTRLAGGPETQYF	TGTGCCAGTACGAGACTAGCGGGGGGGCCGGAGACCCAGTACTTC
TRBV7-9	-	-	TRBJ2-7	CASSQAEAKNEQYF	TGTGCCAGCAGCCAGGCTGAAGCTAAGAACGAGCAGTACTTC
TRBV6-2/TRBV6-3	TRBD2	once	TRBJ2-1	CASSIELAGINEQFF	TGTGCCAGCAGTATTGAACTAGCGGGGATCAATGAGCAGTTCTTC
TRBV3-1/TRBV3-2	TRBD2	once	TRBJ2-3	CASSQPGGTSTTDTQYF	TGTGCCAGCAGCCAACCTGGTGGGACTAGCACGACAGATACGCAGTATTTT
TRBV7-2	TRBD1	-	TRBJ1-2	CASSLMHRGYGYTF	TGTGCCAGCAGCTTAATGCACAGGGGATATGGCTACACCTTC
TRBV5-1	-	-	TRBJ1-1	CASSLGDMGSGTEAFF	TGCGCCAGCAGCTTGGGAGACATGGGATCTGGCACTGAAGCTTTCTTT
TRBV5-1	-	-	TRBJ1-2	CASSREADYGYTF	TGCGCCAGCTCACGGGAGGCGGACTATGGCTACACCTTC
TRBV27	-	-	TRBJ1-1	CASRTWDTEAFF	TGTGCCTCCAGAACATGGGACACTGAAGCTTTCTTT
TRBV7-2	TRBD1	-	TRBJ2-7	CASRRTGGSSYEQYF	TGTGCCAGCAGGCGGACAGGGGGCTCCTCCTACGAGCAGTACTTC
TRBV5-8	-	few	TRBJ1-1	CASSLSGVNTEAFF	TGTGCCAGCAGCTTGTCCGGAGTGAACACTGAAGCTTTCTTT
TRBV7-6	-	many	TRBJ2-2	CASSQDPIGNTGELFF	TGTGCCAGCAGCCAGGATCCGATCGGAAACACCGGGGAGCTGTTTTTT
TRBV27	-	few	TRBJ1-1	CASSLSTGTEAFF	TGTGCCAGCAGTTTATCGACAGGCACTGAAGCTTTCTTT
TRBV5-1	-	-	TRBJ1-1	CASSLVGGKNTEAFF	TGCGCCAGCAGCTTGGTTGGGGGGAAGAACACTGAAGCTTTCTTT
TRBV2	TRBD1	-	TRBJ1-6	CASNPPTGTPLHF	TGTGCCAGCAACCCCCCGACAGGGACGCCCCTCCACTTT
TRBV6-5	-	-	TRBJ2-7	CASSYSGTLYEQYF	TGTGCCAGCAGTTACTCCGGGACACTCTACGAGCAGTACTTC
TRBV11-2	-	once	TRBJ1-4	CASSPRRGGVSNEKLFF	TGTGCCAGCAGCCCACGGCGCGGGGGGGTTTCTAATGAAAAACTGTTTTTT
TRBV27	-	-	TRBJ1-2	CARPGGYTF	TGTGCCAGACCGGGTGGCTACACCTTC
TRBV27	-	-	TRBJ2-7	CASSLSGNSYEQYF	TGTGCCAGCAGTTTATCAGGCAATTCATACGAGCAGTACTTC
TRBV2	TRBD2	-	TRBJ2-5	CASSALGAGGRTQYF	TGTGCCAGCAGTGCGCTGGGTGCGGGGGGGAGGACCCAGTACTTC
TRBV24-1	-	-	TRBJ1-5	CATSTRKRGNQPQHF	TGTGCCACCAGTACCCGGAAGAGGGGTAATCAGCCCCAGCATTTT
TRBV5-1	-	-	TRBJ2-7	CASSPAGRRDSPREQYF	TGCGCCAGCAGCCCGGCCGGACGACGGGACTCGCCTCGCGAGCAGTACTTC
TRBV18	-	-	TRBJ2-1	CASSPGPRAYEQFF	TGTGCCAGCTCACCCGGGCCCCGCGCGTATGAGCAGTTCTTC
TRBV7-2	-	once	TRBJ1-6	CASSFISTPLHF	TGTGCCAGCAGCTTTATATCGACACCCCTCCACTTT
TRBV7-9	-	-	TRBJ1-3	CASGLTALSGNTIYF	TGTGCCAGCGGACTCACAGCCCTCTCTGGAAACACCATATATTTT